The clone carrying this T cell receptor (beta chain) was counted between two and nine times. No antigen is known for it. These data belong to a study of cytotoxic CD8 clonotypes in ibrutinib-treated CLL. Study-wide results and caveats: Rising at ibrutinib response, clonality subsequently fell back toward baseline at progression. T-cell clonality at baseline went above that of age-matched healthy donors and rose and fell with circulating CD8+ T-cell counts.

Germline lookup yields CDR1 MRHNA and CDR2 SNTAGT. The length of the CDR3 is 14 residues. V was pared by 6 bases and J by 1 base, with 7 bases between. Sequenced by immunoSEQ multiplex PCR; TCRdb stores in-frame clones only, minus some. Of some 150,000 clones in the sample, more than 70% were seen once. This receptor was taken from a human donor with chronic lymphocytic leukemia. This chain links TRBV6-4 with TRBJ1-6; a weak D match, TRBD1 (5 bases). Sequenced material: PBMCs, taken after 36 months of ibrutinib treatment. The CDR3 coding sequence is TGTGCCAGCAGATCAGGGTCCTATAATTCACCCCTCCACTTT. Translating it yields CASRSGSYNSPLHF.